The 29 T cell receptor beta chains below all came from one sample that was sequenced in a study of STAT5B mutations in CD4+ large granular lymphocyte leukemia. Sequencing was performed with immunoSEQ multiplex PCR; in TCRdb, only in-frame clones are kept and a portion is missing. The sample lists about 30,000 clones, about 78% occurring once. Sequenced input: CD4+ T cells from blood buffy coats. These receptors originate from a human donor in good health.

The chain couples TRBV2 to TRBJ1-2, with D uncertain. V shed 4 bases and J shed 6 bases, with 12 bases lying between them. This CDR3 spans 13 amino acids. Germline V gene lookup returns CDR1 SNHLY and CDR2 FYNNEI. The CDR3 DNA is TGTGCCAGCAGTGGTTCTGGGTCCGATGGCTACACCTTC. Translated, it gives CASSGSGSDGYTF.

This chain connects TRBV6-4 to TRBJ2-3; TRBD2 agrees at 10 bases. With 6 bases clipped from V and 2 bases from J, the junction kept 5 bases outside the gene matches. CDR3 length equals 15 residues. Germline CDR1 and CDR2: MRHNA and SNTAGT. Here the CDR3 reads CASSPGLAFTDTQYF. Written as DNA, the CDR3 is TGTGCCAGCAGCCCGGGACTAGCGTTCACAGATACGCAGTATTTT.

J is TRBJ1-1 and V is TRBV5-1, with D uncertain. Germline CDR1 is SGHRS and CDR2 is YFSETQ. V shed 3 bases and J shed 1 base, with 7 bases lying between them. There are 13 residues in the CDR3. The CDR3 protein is CASSSAENTEAFF. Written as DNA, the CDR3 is TGCGCCAGCAGCTCAGCAGAGAACACTGAAGCTTTCTTT. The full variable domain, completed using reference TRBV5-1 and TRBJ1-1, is KAGVTQTPRYLIKTRGQQVTLSCSPISGHRSVSWYQQTPGQGLQFLFEYFSETQRNKGNFPGRFSGRQFSNSRSEMNVSTLELGDSALYLCASSSAENTEAFFGQGTRLTVV.

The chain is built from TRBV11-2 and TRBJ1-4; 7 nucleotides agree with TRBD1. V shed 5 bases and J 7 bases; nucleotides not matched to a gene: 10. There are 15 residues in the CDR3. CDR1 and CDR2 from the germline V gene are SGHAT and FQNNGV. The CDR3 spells CASSISQGLVEKLFF. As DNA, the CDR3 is TGTGCCAGCAGCATCTCACAGGGGCTCGTTGAAAAACTGTTTTTT.

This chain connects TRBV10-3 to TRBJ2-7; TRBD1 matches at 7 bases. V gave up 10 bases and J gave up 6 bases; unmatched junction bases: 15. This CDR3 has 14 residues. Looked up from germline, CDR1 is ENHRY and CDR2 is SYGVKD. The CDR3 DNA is TGTGCCACCACGACAGGGACCTTCAGTGGCGAGCAGTACTTC. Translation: CATTTGTFSGEQYF.

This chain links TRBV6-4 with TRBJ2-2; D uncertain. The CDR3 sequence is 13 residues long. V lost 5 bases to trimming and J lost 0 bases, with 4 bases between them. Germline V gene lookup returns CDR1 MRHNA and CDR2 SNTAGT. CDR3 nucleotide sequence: TGTGCCAGCAGTCGAACGAACACCGGGGAGCTGTTTTTT. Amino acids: CASSRTNTGELFF.

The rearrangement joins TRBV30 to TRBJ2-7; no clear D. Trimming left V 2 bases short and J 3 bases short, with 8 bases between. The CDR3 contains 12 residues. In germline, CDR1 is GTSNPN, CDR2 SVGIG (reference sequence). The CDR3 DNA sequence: TGTGCCTGGAGTAGGGCCAACTACGAGCAGTACTTC. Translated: CAWSRANYEQYF.

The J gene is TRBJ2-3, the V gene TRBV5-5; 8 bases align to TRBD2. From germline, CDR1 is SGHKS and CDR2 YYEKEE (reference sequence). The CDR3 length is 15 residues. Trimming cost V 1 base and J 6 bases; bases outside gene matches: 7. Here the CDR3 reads CASSLFSGVGDTQYF. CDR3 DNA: TGTGCCAGCAGCTTGTTTAGCGGGGTGGGTGATACGCAGTATTTT.

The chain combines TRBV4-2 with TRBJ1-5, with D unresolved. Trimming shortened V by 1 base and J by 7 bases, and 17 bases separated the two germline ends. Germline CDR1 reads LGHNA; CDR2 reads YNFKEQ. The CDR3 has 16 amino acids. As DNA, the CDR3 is TGTGCCAGCAGCCAAGTGTCCGGGGAGATGGGACAGCCCCAGCATTTT. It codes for CASSQVSGEMGQPQHF.

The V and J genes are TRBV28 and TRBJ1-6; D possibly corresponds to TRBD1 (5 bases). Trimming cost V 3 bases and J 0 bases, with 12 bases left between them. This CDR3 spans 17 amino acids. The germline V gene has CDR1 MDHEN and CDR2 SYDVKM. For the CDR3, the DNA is TGTGCCAGCAGTTTCCACCGACAGAGCTCCTATAATTCACCCCTCCACTTT. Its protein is CASSFHRQSSYNSPLHF.

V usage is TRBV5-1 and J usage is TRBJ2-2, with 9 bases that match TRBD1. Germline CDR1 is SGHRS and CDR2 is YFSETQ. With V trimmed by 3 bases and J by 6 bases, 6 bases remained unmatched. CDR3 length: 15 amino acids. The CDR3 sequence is CASSYGTGFPGELFF. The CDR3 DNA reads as TGCGCCAGCAGCTATGGGACAGGGTTTCCCGGGGAGCTGTTTTTT.

The CDR3 DNA follows: TGCGCCAGCAGCCAAGGGCAGGGGGCGGCTCAAGAGACCCAGTACTTC. The encoded protein is CASSQGQGAAQETQYF. The V and J genes are TRBV4-1 and TRBJ2-5; 8 bases agree with TRBD1. The V segment lost 1 base and the J segment 2 bases; nucleotides outside the gene matches: 6. CDR1 MGHRA and CDR2 YSYEKL come from the germline V gene. The CDR3 sequence is 16 residues long.

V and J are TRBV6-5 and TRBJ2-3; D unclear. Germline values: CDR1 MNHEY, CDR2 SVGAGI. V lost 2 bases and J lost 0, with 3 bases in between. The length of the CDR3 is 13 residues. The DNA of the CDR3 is TGTGCCAGCAGTTACCCGAGCACAGATACGCAGTATTTT. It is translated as CASSYPSTDTQYF.

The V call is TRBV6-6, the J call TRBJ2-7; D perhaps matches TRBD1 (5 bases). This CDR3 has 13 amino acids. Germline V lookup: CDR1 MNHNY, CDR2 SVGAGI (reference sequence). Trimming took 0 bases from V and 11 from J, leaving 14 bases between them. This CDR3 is CASSYSGHNPEYF. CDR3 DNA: TGTGCCAGCAGTTACTCAGGACACAACCCTGAGTACTTC.

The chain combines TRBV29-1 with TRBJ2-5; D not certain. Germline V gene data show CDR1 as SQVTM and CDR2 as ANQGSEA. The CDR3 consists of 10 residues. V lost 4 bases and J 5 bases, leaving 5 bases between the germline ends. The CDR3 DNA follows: TGCAGCGTTGTGTGGGAGACCCAGTACTTC. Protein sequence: CSVVWETQYF.

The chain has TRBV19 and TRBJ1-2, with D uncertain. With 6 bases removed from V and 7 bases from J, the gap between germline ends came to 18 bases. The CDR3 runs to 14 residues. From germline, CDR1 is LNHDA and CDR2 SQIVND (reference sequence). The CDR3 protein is CASRWSGVEGGYTF. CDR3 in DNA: TGTGCCAGTAGATGGAGTGGGGTGGAAGGTGGCTACACCTTC.

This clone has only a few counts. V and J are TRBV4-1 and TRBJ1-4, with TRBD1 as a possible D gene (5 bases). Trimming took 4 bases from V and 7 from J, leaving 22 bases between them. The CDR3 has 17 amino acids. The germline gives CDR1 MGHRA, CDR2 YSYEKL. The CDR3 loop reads CASSPPGRSRTGEKLFF. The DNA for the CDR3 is TGCGCCAGCAGCCCTCCAGGCAGGTCCCGTACAGGTGAAAAACTGTTTTTT.

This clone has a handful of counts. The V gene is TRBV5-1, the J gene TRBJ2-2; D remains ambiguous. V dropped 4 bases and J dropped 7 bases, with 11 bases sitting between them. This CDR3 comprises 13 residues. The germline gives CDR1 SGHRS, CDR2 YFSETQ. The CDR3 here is CASSLWTSGELFF. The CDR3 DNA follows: TGCGCCAGCAGCCTATGGACCAGCGGGGAGCTGTTTTTT.

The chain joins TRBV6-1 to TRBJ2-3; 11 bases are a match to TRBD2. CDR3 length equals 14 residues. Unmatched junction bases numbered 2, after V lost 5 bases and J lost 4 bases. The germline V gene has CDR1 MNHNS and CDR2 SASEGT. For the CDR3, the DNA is TGTGCCAGCAGTCCACTAGCGGGAGCAGATACGCAGTATTTT. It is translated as CASSPLAGADTQYF.

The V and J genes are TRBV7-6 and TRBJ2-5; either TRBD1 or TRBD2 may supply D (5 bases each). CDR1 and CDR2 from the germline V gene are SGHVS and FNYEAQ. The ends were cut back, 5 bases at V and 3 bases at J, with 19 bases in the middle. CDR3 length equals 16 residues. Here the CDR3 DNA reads TGTGCCAGCAGCACCGGGGCAGGGATTCGGGAAGAGACCCAGTACTTC. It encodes CASSTGAGIREETQYF.

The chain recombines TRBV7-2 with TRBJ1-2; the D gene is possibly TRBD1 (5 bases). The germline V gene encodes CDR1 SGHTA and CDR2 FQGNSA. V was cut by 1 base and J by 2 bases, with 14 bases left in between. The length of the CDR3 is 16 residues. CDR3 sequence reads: CASSLGGGGWNYGYTF. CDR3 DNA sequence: TGTGCCAGCAGCTTAGGGGGGGGAGGGTGGAACTATGGCTACACCTTC.

In DNA form, the CDR3 reads TGTGCCAGCAGCCTCCATCGACAGGAGTCAGAAGCTTTCTTT. Its protein product is CASSLHRQESEAFF. The rearrangement joins TRBV16 to TRBJ1-1; possibly TRBD1 for D (6 bases). Trimming stripped 4 bases from V and 8 bases from J, with 17 bases between. Germline CDR1 and CDR2: KGHSY and FQNENV. The CDR3 consists of 14 residues. Based on the CDR3 plus reference TRBV16 and TRBJ1-1, the full variable domain is GEEVAQTPKHLVRGEGQKAKLYCAPIKGHSYVFWYQQVLKNEFKFLISFQNENVFDETGMPKERFSAKCLPNSPCSLEIQATKLEDSAVYFCASSLHRQESEAFFGQGTRLTVV.

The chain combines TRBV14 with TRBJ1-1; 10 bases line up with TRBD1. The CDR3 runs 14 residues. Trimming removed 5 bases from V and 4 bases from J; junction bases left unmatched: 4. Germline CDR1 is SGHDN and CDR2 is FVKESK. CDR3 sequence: CASSSWTGGTEAFF. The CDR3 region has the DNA TGTGCCAGCAGCTCGTGGACAGGGGGCACTGAAGCTTTCTTT.

This CDR3 reads CASSFQRGGDEQFF. The DNA of the CDR3 is TGTGCCAGCAGCTTCCAGCGGGGGGGGGATGAGCAGTTCTTC. The chain employs TRBV11-1 and TRBJ2-1, with 10 bases identical to TRBD2. The V gene's germline CDR1 is SGHAT and CDR2 FQDESV (reference sequence). The length of the CDR3 is 14 residues. V lost 3 bases and J lost 8; bases outside the gene matches: 4. Filled out from reference TRBV11-1 and TRBJ2-1, the complete variable domain reads EAEVAQSPRYKITEKSQAVAFWCDPISGHATLYWYRQILGQGPELLVQFQDESVVDDSQLPKDRFSAERLKGVDSTLKIQPAELGDSAMYLCASSFQRGGDEQFFGPGTRLTVL.

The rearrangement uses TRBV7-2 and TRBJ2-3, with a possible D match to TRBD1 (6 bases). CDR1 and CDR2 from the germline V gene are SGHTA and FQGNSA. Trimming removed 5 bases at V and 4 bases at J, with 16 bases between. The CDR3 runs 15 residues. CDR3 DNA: TGTGCCAGCAGCCCAGACGGACAGAGGTCAGATACGCAGTATTTT. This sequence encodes CASSPDGQRSDTQYF.

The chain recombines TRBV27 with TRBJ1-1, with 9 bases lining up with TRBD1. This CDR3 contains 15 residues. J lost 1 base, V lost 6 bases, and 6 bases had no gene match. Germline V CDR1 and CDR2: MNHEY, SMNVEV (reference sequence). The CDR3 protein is CASRTLTGGNTEAFF. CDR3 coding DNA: TGTGCCAGCAGGACCTTGACAGGGGGGAACACTGAAGCTTTCTTT.

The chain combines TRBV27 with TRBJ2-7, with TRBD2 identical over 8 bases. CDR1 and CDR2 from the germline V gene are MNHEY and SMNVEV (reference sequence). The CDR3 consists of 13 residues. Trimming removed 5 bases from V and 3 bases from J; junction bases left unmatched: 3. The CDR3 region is CASSTSGRYEQYF. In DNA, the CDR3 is TGTGCCAGCAGTACTAGCGGCCGCTACGAGCAGTACTTC.

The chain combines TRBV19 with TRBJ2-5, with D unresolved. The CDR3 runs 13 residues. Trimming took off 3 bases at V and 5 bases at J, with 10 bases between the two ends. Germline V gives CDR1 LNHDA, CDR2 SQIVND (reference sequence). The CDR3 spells CASSMARWETQYF. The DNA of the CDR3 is TGTGCCAGTAGTATGGCGCGGTGGGAGACCCAGTACTTC.

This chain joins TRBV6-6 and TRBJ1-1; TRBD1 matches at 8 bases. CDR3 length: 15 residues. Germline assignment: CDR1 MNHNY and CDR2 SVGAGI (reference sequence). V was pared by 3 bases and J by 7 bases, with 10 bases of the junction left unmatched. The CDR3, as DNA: TGTGCCAGCAGTTATCAAATAGGGACAGGTCGTGAAGCTTTCTTT. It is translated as CASSYQIGTGREAFF.